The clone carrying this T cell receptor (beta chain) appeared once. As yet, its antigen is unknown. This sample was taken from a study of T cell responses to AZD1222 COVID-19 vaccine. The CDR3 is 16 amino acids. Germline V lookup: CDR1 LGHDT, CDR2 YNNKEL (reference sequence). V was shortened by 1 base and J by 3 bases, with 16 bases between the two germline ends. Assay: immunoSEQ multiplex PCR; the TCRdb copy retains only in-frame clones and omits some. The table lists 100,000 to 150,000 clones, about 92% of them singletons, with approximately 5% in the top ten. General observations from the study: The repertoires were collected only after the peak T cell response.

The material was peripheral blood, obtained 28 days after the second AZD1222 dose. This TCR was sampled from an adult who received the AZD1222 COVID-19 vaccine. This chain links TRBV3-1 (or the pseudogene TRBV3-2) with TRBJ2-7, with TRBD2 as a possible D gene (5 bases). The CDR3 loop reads CASSQARGFPHYEQYF. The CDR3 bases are TGTGCCAGCAGCCAAGCTCGGGGTTTCCCCCACTACGAGCAGTACTTC.